This is a list of T cell receptor beta chains from one sample in a study of radiation and T cells in renal cell carcinoma. The table came from immunoSEQ multiplex PCR; TCRdb's copy has only in-frame clones and leaves some out. The sample shows roughly 58,000 clones, 60% to 85% of them seen only once. Material: blood, obtained from a patient whose treatment included radiotherapy and nephrectomy. These TCRs come from a man in his fifties or sixties with renal cell carcinoma. Both conserved end residues are part of each CDR3. The D gene is left open where the match is weak. Some rows have no size entry. The others give once, few or many, or a class for an expanded clone.

j_gene: TRBJ2-5
v_gene: TRBV7-2
d_gene: TRBD2
abundance: -
CDR3nt: TGTGCCAGCAGCCCCCGCGGTTATAAGCGGGAGGAGACCCAGTACTTC
CDR3aa: CASSPRGYKREETQYF

j_gene: TRBJ1-2
v_gene: TRBV29-1
d_gene: TRBD1
abundance: -
CDR3nt: TGCAGCGTTCTTGGAGAGGGGGCGTATGGCTACACCTTC
CDR3aa: CSVLGEGAYGYTF

j_gene: TRBJ2-2
v_gene: TRBV7-6
d_gene: TRBD2
abundance: -
CDR3nt: TGTGCCAGCAGCCCTACCGGGACTAGCGGGAGTACCGGGGAGCTGTTTTTT
CDR3aa: CASSPTGTSGSTGELFF

j_gene: TRBJ1-4
v_gene: TRBV2
d_gene: -
abundance: -
CDR3nt: TGTGCCAGCAGTGAACCGGGGCGTGCTAATGAAAAATTGTTTTTT
CDR3aa: CASSEPGRANEKLFF

j_gene: TRBJ2-1
v_gene: TRBV29-1
d_gene: -
abundance: -
CDR3nt: TGCAGCGTTGAAATACCTGAACTAGCCGGCGGAGAGCAGTTCTTC
CDR3aa: CSVEIPELAGGEQFF

j_gene: TRBJ1-1
v_gene: TRBV7-2
d_gene: TRBD1
abundance: once
CDR3nt: TGTGCCAGCAGCTTAGTTGGGGACAGAGAAGCTTTCTTT
CDR3aa: CASSLVGDREAFF

j_gene: TRBJ1-4
v_gene: TRBV6-5
d_gene: -
abundance: once
CDR3nt: TGTGCCAGCAGTTACGATGGGGAGGGAAAACTGTTTTTT
CDR3aa: CASSYDGEGKLFF

j_gene: TRBJ2-3
v_gene: TRBV6-4
d_gene: -
abundance: medium-sized
CDR3nt: TGTGCCAGCAGTGATCAGGAGGGGGGCGCAGATACGCAGTATTTT
CDR3aa: CASSDQEGGADTQYF

j_gene: TRBJ2-5
v_gene: TRBV27
d_gene: TRBD1
abundance: -
CDR3nt: TGTGCCAGCAGTTTAGGGACAGGCGTACAAGAGACCCAGTACTTC
CDR3aa: CASSLGTGVQETQYF

j_gene: TRBJ2-3
v_gene: TRBV21-1
d_gene: -
abundance: -
CDR3nt: TGTGCCAGCAGTCCACCCCGGACAAGAAAACCGGGGCCGCAGTATTTT
CDR3aa: CASSPPRTRKPGPQYF

j_gene: TRBJ2-1
v_gene: TRBV4-1
d_gene: -
abundance: few
CDR3nt: TGCGCCAGCAGCTCCCGACTAGAAGGGGGTGAGCAGTTCTTC
CDR3aa: CASSSRLEGGEQFF

j_gene: TRBJ1-5
v_gene: TRBV19
d_gene: -
abundance: -
CDR3nt: TGTGCCAGTAGTATAGGCCCAAGGGGGACCTTAGGTCAGCCCCAGCATTTT
CDR3aa: CASSIGPRGTLGQPQHF

j_gene: TRBJ1-3
v_gene: TRBV6-1
d_gene: -
abundance: once
CDR3nt: TGTGCCAGCAGCGGCCAGAGGATCTCTGGAAACACCATATATTTT
CDR3aa: CASSGQRISGNTIYF

j_gene: TRBJ2-2
v_gene: TRBV5-5
d_gene: -
abundance: -
CDR3nt: TGTGCCAGCACCCTGGGCGGGCGCACTTACACCGGGGAGCTGTTTTTT
CDR3aa: CASTLGGRTYTGELFF

j_gene: TRBJ2-3
v_gene: TRBV6-4
d_gene: -
abundance: few
CDR3nt: TGTGCCAGCAGTGACTCGATTCAGGACGGCACAGATACGCAGTATTTT
CDR3aa: CASSDSIQDGTDTQYF

j_gene: TRBJ2-1
v_gene: TRBV18
d_gene: -
abundance: few
CDR3nt: TGTGCCAGCTCACCAGTCTTCCCAAGCTCCTACAATGAGCAGTTCTTC
CDR3aa: CASSPVFPSSYNEQFF

j_gene: TRBJ1-2
v_gene: TRBV5-4
d_gene: -
abundance: -
CDR3nt: TGTGCCAGCAGCTTGGGGGAGACCGAGCTTCCATATGGCTACACCTTC
CDR3aa: CASSLGETELPYGYTF

j_gene: TRBJ2-5
v_gene: TRBV7-2
d_gene: -
abundance: -
CDR3nt: TGTGCCAGCAGCTTCCCACAAGAGACCCAGTACTTC
CDR3aa: CASSFPQETQYF

j_gene: TRBJ1-6
v_gene: TRBV6-1
d_gene: TRBD1
abundance: -
CDR3nt: TGTGCCAGCACCGGACAGGGGGCTTCTAATTCACCCCTCCACTTT
CDR3aa: CASTGQGASNSPLHF

j_gene: TRBJ1-2
v_gene: TRBV27
d_gene: -
abundance: -
CDR3nt: TGTGCCAGCAGTTTCGGGCCGATTAACTATGGCTACACCTTC
CDR3aa: CASSFGPINYGYTF

j_gene: TRBJ2-2
v_gene: TRBV2
d_gene: TRBD2
abundance: -
CDR3nt: TGTGCCAGCAGTGGGGGACTAGCGGGAGGGGCCGGGGAGCTGTTTTTT
CDR3aa: CASSGGLAGGAGELFF

j_gene: TRBJ1-5
v_gene: TRBV6-1
d_gene: -
abundance: few
CDR3nt: TGTGCCAGCGTCGGGCCGGCCTTAAACGTCCAGCATTTT
CDR3aa: CASVGPALNVQHF

j_gene: TRBJ1-1
v_gene: TRBV2
d_gene: -
abundance: -
CDR3nt: TGTGCCAGCAGTGGCCAGGGAGGCCCTGAAGCTTTCTTT
CDR3aa: CASSGQGGPEAFF

j_gene: TRBJ1-2
v_gene: TRBV25-1
d_gene: -
abundance: -
CDR3nt: TGTGCCAGCAGTGTAGCCCAGGGCTATGGCTACACCTTC
CDR3aa: CASSVAQGYGYTF

j_gene: TRBJ1-4
v_gene: TRBV11-3
d_gene: -
abundance: -
CDR3nt: TGTGCCAGCAGCCTCGGACCGAATGAAAAACTGTTTTTT
CDR3aa: CASSLGPNEKLFF

j_gene: TRBJ2-7
v_gene: TRBV21-1
d_gene: -
abundance: -
CDR3nt: TGTGCCAGCAGCAGCCCGGGGAAGGGGGCGCGGTACGAGCAGTACTTC
CDR3aa: CASSSPGKGARYEQYF

j_gene: TRBJ2-5
v_gene: TRBV9
d_gene: -
abundance: -
CDR3nt: TGTGCCAGCAGCCTCAGCGGGTCCCAAGAGACCCAGTACTTC
CDR3aa: CASSLSGSQETQYF

j_gene: TRBJ2-7
v_gene: TRBV10-1
d_gene: -
abundance: -
CDR3nt: TGCGCCAGCAGTGGATCCCCAAGCTCCTACGAGCAGTACTTC
CDR3aa: CASSGSPSSYEQYF

j_gene: TRBJ2-3
v_gene: TRBV11-2
d_gene: -
abundance: -
CDR3nt: TGTGCCAGCAGCTCTAAACTGGGGACTCTCACAGATACGCAGTATTTT
CDR3aa: CASSSKLGTLTDTQYF

j_gene: TRBJ2-5
v_gene: TRBV13
d_gene: TRBD2
abundance: few
CDR3nt: TGTGCCAGCAGGTCCGCGGGGGGTCTCCAAGAGACCCAGTACTTC
CDR3aa: CASRSAGGLQETQYF

j_gene: TRBJ2-5
v_gene: TRBV6-1
d_gene: TRBD2
abundance: -
CDR3nt: TGTGCCAGCAGTCCCTGGACTAGCGGTGAAGAGACCCAGTACTTC
CDR3aa: CASSPWTSGEETQYF

j_gene: TRBJ2-2
v_gene: TRBV7-2
d_gene: -
abundance: -
CDR3nt: TGTGCCAGCAGCTTTAACACCGGGGAGCTGTTTTTT
CDR3aa: CASSFNTGELFF

j_gene: TRBJ1-2
v_gene: TRBV5-4
d_gene: -
abundance: -
CDR3nt: TGTGCCACCCTAACAGGGAACTATGGCTACACCTTC
CDR3aa: CATLTGNYGYTF

j_gene: TRBJ2-3
v_gene: TRBV7-3
d_gene: -
abundance: -
CDR3nt: TGTGCCAGCAGCTCTAGTCAGGCTAGCACAGATACGCAGTATTTT
CDR3aa: CASSSSQASTDTQYF

j_gene: TRBJ2-4
v_gene: TRBV14
d_gene: -
abundance: -
CDR3nt: TGTGCCAGCAGCCAAGATCACGGGGTAGCCAAAAACATTCAGTACTTC
CDR3aa: CASSQDHGVAKNIQYF

j_gene: TRBJ1-2
v_gene: TRBV9
d_gene: -
abundance: -
CDR3nt: TGTGCCAGCGGGGAGGGGCGGTATGGCTACACCTTC
CDR3aa: CASGEGRYGYTF

j_gene: TRBJ2-7
v_gene: TRBV13
d_gene: -
abundance: -
CDR3nt: TGTGCCAGCAGCTTAGGTGCAGGGTCCGGCGAGCAGTACTTC
CDR3aa: CASSLGAGSGEQYF

j_gene: TRBJ2-5
v_gene: TRBV19
d_gene: -
abundance: -
CDR3nt: TGTGCCAGTAGTATCATCGGCGAGACCCAGTACTTC
CDR3aa: CASSIIGETQYF

j_gene: TRBJ2-1
v_gene: TRBV2
d_gene: TRBD2
abundance: -
CDR3nt: TGTGCCAGCAATCTAGCGGGAGTCCGTTTCGGTGAGCAGTTCTTC
CDR3aa: CASNLAGVRFGEQFF

j_gene: TRBJ2-3
v_gene: TRBV7-9
d_gene: -
abundance: -
CDR3nt: TGTGCCAGCAGCTCTTCCGGGACCTCGTATTTT
CDR3aa: CASSSSGTSYF

j_gene: TRBJ2-5
v_gene: TRBV7-2
d_gene: -
abundance: -
CDR3nt: TGTGCCAGCAGCAGGGACTCGGTGAAAGACCAGTACTTC
CDR3aa: CASSRDSVKDQYF

j_gene: TRBJ2-3
v_gene: TRBV10-1
d_gene: TRBD2
abundance: -
CDR3nt: TGCGCCAGCAGTGCGACCCCTGGGCGGGGGGACACAGATACGCAGTATTTT
CDR3aa: CASSATPGRGDTDTQYF

j_gene: TRBJ2-2
v_gene: TRBV6-5
d_gene: -
abundance: -
CDR3nt: TGTGCCAGCAGGCGGGACATCAAAGTCGGGGAGCTGTTTTTT
CDR3aa: CASRRDIKVGELFF

j_gene: TRBJ1-5
v_gene: TRBV2
d_gene: TRBD1
abundance: once
CDR3nt: TGTGCCAGCAGCGACAGGGCTTTCAATCAGCCCCAGCATTTT
CDR3aa: CASSDRAFNQPQHF

j_gene: TRBJ1-5
v_gene: TRBV2
d_gene: -
abundance: -
CDR3nt: TGTGCCAGCAGTGGGCAGCTACTAGATACGCAGCATTTT
CDR3aa: CASSGQLLDTQHF

j_gene: TRBJ2-7
v_gene: TRBV9
d_gene: TRBD1
abundance: -
CDR3nt: TGTGCCAGCAGCGTAGCAGGGACAGGCGGCGAGCAGTACTTC
CDR3aa: CASSVAGTGGEQYF

j_gene: TRBJ1-4
v_gene: TRBV5-1
d_gene: TRBD1
abundance: -
CDR3nt: TGCGCCAGCAGCCTTGTCCCGGGACAGGAGAATGAAAAACTGTTTTTT
CDR3aa: CASSLVPGQENEKLFF

j_gene: TRBJ2-7
v_gene: TRBV10-2
d_gene: TRBD1
abundance: -
CDR3nt: TGCGCCAGCCAGTCCGACAGGGCGAGCGAGCAGTACTTC
CDR3aa: CASQSDRASEQYF

j_gene: TRBJ2-3
v_gene: TRBV29-1
d_gene: -
abundance: -
CDR3nt: TGCAGCGTTGATAATCCTTTGGGCACAGATACGCAGTATTTT
CDR3aa: CSVDNPLGTDTQYF

j_gene: TRBJ2-7
v_gene: TRBV7-8
d_gene: -
abundance: -
CDR3nt: TGTGCCAGCAGCGTCCGCCGGGACAAGCCGGGCGAGCAGTACTTC
CDR3aa: CASSVRRDKPGEQYF

j_gene: TRBJ2-3
v_gene: TRBV6-6
d_gene: -
abundance: -
CDR3nt: TGTGCCAGCAGAGACCAGGGGCTCGGCACAGATACGCAGTATTTT
CDR3aa: CASRDQGLGTDTQYF

j_gene: TRBJ2-5
v_gene: TRBV7-8
d_gene: -
abundance: -
CDR3nt: TGTGCCAGCAGCCCCCAGGGAGGAGAAGAGACCCAGTACTTC
CDR3aa: CASSPQGGEETQYF